This TCR beta chain was sequenced for a study of blood T cell repertoires in COVID-19. In the study overall: From the United States, Italy and Spain came samples of acute and convalescent COVID-19.

With 5 bases removed from V and 5 bases from J, the gap between germline ends came to 16 bases. Germline V gives CDR1 MNHEY, CDR2 SMNVEV (reference sequence). The CDR3 totals 14 residues. Source study methods: For nucleated cells, counts were estimated from reference gene primer amplification. Method: immunoSEQ multiplex PCR; TCRdb's copy keeps in-frame clones and lacks some. V and J calls and clone size are as listed in that table; D and trimming were resolved from the DNA. The sample includes over 200,000 clones, 80% to 90% of them seen just once. The receptor's source is a woman between 45 and 65 years old with acute or convalescent COVID-19. This chain uses TRBV27 with TRBJ2-7; TRBD2 might be the D (6 bases). Sequenced sample: peripheral blood. The CDR3 bases are TGTGCCAGCAGTACTGTCCGGGGGATCGACGAGCAGTACTTC. Translating gives CASSTVRGIDEQYF.